These T cell receptor beta chains were read from a single sample in a study of human T cells and chemical hapten exposure. MiXCR was run by TCRdb on the RACE reads, yielding one entry per CDR3 protein. The sample consists of about 85,000 distinct CDR3 sequences, approximately 10% of them appearing once. The material sequenced was whole blood, taken in connection with sensitization to the hapten diphenylcyclopropenone (DPC). Every receptor here comes from a man between 18 and 35 years old with alopecia areata. Some clones in this sample may be carry-over from other donors' samples. CDR3s include the opening cysteine and the closing phenylalanine or tryptophan.

V gene: TRBV28; CDR3 protein: CASSLRAAAVEQYF
V gene: TRBV19; CDR3 protein: CASSPTENTEAFF
V gene: TRBV7-9; CDR3 protein: CASSLASLTDTQYF
V gene: TRBV7-6; CDR3 protein: CASNARPQRTNTGELFF
V gene: TRBV5-1; CDR3 protein: CASSLGGSGTEAFF
V gene: TRBV28; CDR3 protein: CASSFRNTGELFF
V gene: TRBV18; CDR3 protein: CASSPNREPSTDTQYF
V gene: TRBV3-1; CDR3 protein: CASSQEVPKLFF
V gene: TRBV10-2; CDR3 protein: CASRLTGGQETQYF
V gene: TRBV7-9; CDR3 protein: CASRRLAGDRETQYF
V gene: TRBV4-3; CDR3 protein: CASSQAALPTEAFF
V gene: TRBV25-1; CDR3 protein: CASSGRTTLSYNEQFF
V gene: TRBV28; CDR3 protein: CASSRTLTDTQYF
V gene: TRBV6-2/TRBV6-3; CDR3 protein: CASSDYRDRGQETQYF
V gene: TRBV6-2/TRBV6-3; CDR3 protein: CASITRDRSYNEQFF
V gene: TRBV3-1; CDR3 protein: CASSPQELLSTDTQYF
V gene: TRBV20-1; CDR3 protein: CSARDRLAGELFF
V gene: TRBV7-9; CDR3 protein: CASSFTPGQVPLTRSGYTF
V gene: TRBV5-1; CDR3 protein: CASSVTSGAHNEQFF
V gene: TRBV11-2; CDR3 protein: CASSSYRVPVKSSYEQYF
V gene: TRBV7-8; CDR3 protein: CASSLARPADTQYF
V gene: TRBV10-1; CDR3 protein: CASSFDRGYEQYF
V gene: TRBV6-5; CDR3 protein: CASRAGGLTGELFF
V gene: TRBV7-9; CDR3 protein: CASSAPEGWQPQHF
V gene: TRBV29-1; CDR3 protein: CSVGPGGNEQFF
V gene: TRBV2; CDR3 protein: CASRSDGLGVNGYTF
V gene: TRBV7-2; CDR3 protein: CASSFQGNEQFF
V gene: TRBV4-1; CDR3 protein: CASSQLPLLRDRGEQYF
V gene: TRBV11-2; CDR3 protein: CASSPRGGAESETQYF
V gene: TRBV18; CDR3 protein: CASSPPVGAYEQFF
V gene: TRBV5-1; CDR3 protein: CASSADRGKNEQFF
V gene: TRBV24-1; CDR3 protein: CATSDFEGHEQFF
V gene: TRBV6-2/TRBV6-3; CDR3 protein: CASSYQGRRQETQYF
V gene: TRBV6-1; CDR3 protein: CASSVNQRQGWRTEAFF
V gene: TRBV10-3; CDR3 protein: CAIGGFNQPQHF
V gene: TRBV3-1; CDR3 protein: CASSQGGLAGSTDTQYF
V gene: TRBV5-1; CDR3 protein: CASSSGAGYEQYF
V gene: TRBV12-3/TRBV12-4; CDR3 protein: CASSPRGLNQPQHF
V gene: TRBV7-2; CDR3 protein: CASSSRLNQPQHF
V gene: TRBV14; CDR3 protein: CASSQEHAYTEAFF
V gene: TRBV6-2/TRBV6-3; CDR3 protein: CAIRGQGMETQYF
V gene: TRBV2; CDR3 protein: CASRDRGPEAFF
V gene: TRBV19; CDR3 protein: CASSPITRNTGELFF
V gene: TRBV6-2/TRBV6-3; CDR3 protein: CASGRGPVTDTQYF
V gene: TRBV6-5; CDR3 protein: CASSSDGTVYQETQYF
V gene: TRBV4-3; CDR3 protein: CASSPRQGDQPQHF
V gene: TRBV11-2; CDR3 protein: CASSLSQGNTGELFF
V gene: TRBV6-6; CDR3 protein: CASSYPLDTIYF
V gene: TRBV7-8; CDR3 protein: CASSLQGDEAFF
V gene: TRBV6-4; CDR3 protein: CASSVTLNTEAFF
V gene: TRBV6-2/TRBV6-3; CDR3 protein: CASSNNEQFF
V gene: TRBV4-1; CDR3 protein: CASSLRWLAKNIQYF
V gene: TRBV2; CDR3 protein: CASSGDRGEETQYF
V gene: TRBV10-1; CDR3 protein: CASSESAVGETQYF
V gene: TRBV9; CDR3 protein: CASTVSTDTEAFF
V gene: TRBV7-2; CDR3 protein: CASSPYTLEYEKLFF
V gene: TRBV6-2/TRBV6-3; CDR3 protein: CASKSGTVSYNEQFF
V gene: TRBV7-6; CDR3 protein: CASSKLAGGTQYF
V gene: TRBV11-3; CDR3 protein: CASSLEGGTEATEAFF
V gene: TRBV29-1; CDR3 protein: CSVWDHSSYNEQFF